This is a list of T cell receptor beta chains from one sample in a study of shared clonotypes between healthy human individuals. Sequencing used immunoSEQ multiplex PCR; TCRdb keeps in-frame clones, though not all of them. The table shows about 1.1 million clones, with 60% to 85% occurring only once. The source material was memory CD4+ T cells from PBMCs. These receptors were obtained from a man in his late teens or twenties in good health. Some clones in this sample may be carry-over from other donors' samples. Both conserved end residues are part of each CDR3. D genes are given only for firm matches. A clone size is listed for some rows: how often the clone was seen (once, few, many), or a class if it is expanded.

D gene	clone size	J gene	V gene	CDR3 DNA	CDR3 protein
-	-	TRBJ2-3	TRBV6-5	TGTGCCAGCAGTTACAAGGTAGCGGAAGATACGCAGTATTTT	CASSYKVAEDTQYF
TRBD1	-	TRBJ2-7	TRBV29-1	TGCAGCGTTGGGCAAGGGACAGGGGGCGAGCAGTACTTC	CSVGQGTGGEQYF
-	-	TRBJ2-7	TRBV10-3	TGTGCCATCAGTGAGAAAGGCTTCGGGTGGGAGCAGTACTTC	CAISEKGFGWEQYF
TRBD1	-	TRBJ2-7	TRBV28	TGTGCCAGCAGGACCCAGGGGGCGACTCGCGAGCAGTACTTC	CASRTQGATREQYF
-	-	TRBJ1-1	TRBV2	TGTGCCAGCAGCGCCACAGGGTCTGGGAACACTGAAGCTTTCTTT	CASSATGSGNTEAFF
-	few	TRBJ1-2	TRBV4-2	TGTGCCAGCAGCCAAGATCAATTCTATATCAGTAACTATGGCTACACCTTC	CASSQDQFYISNYGYTF
TRBD2	-	TRBJ2-7	TRBV5-1	TGCGCCAGCAGCTTGGCGGGGGGAGTTTTCTACGAGCAGTACTTC	CASSLAGGVFYEQYF
TRBD1	once	TRBJ1-1	TRBV7-8	TGTGCCAGCAGCGCCTTTCTGTTAGGACAGGGTGGCACTGAAGCTTTCTTT	CASSAFLLGQGGTEAFF
-	-	TRBJ1-3	TRBV14	TGTGCCAGCAGCCAAGGACTGACCTACTCTGGAAACACCATATATTTT	CASSQGLTYSGNTIYF
TRBD1	-	TRBJ1-1	TRBV10-3	TGTGCCATCAGTGAGTCGAATAGGGGGCAGAGCACTGAAGCTTTCTTT	CAISESNRGQSTEAFF
-	-	TRBJ1-4	TRBV6-1	TGTGCCAGCATCTCACCTGCCTTAAGGGAAAAACTGTTTTTT	CASISPALREKLFF
-	once	TRBJ2-1	TRBV9	TGTGCCAGCAGCGTAGGGAGGGGGTCCTACAATGAGCAGTTCTTC	CASSVGRGSYNEQFF
TRBD2	few	TRBJ2-3	TRBV29-1	TGCAGCGTTGAGGGTGGGAGGGCCGTGGATACGCAGTATTTT	CSVEGGRAVDTQYF
-	-	TRBJ2-3	TRBV6-6	TGTGCCAGCAGTTCGAGCCGAACGGGTAAAGGTACGCAGTATTTT	CASSSSRTGKGTQYF
-	-	TRBJ2-2	TRBV11-3	TGTGCCAGCAGTCTTAATGGGGGAAGCTACACCGGGGAGCTGTTTTTT	CASSLNGGSYTGELFF
-	-	TRBJ2-1	TRBV9	TGTGCCAGCAGCCCACATCCCCTAGAGTCCAATGAGCAGTTCTTC	CASSPHPLESNEQFF
TRBD2	-	TRBJ2-3	TRBV4-1	TGCGCCAGCAGCCAAGGGACTAGCGGGAGGAGCACAGATACGCAGTATTTT	CASSQGTSGRSTDTQYF
TRBD2	-	TRBJ2-3	TRBV29-1	TGCAGCGTGCCCGGACTAGGTTCAGATACGCAGTATTTT	CSVPGLGSDTQYF
-	once	TRBJ2-7	TRBV29-1	TGCAGCGTCGCTCGTGAGATCGAGCAGTACTTC	CSVAREIEQYF
TRBD1	few	TRBJ1-1	TRBV29-1	TGCAGCGTTGTAGCTCAGGGGGCTTGGACTGAAGCTTTCTTT	CSVVAQGAWTEAFF
-	-	TRBJ1-6	TRBV6-5	TGTGCCAGCAGTTACATGGTGCCCGGTAATTCACCCCTCCACTTT	CASSYMVPGNSPLHF
TRBD1	few	TRBJ1-1	TRBV18	TGTGCCAGCTCACCGAGGACAGGCCACACTGAAGCTTTCTTT	CASSPRTGHTEAFF
TRBD2	-	TRBJ2-7	TRBV5-4	TGTGCCAGCAGCTTGACTAGCGGGAGTAACGAGCAGTACTTC	CASSLTSGSNEQYF
-	-	TRBJ2-3	TRBV9	TGTGCCAGCAGCGAATCTCCGATGGGGACAGATACGCAGTATTTT	CASSESPMGTDTQYF
TRBD2	many	TRBJ2-7	TRBV9	TGTGCCAGCAGCTTCGGACTAGCCGAGCCCTACGAGCAGTACTTC	CASSFGLAEPYEQYF
TRBD2	once	TRBJ2-3	TRBV5-1	TGCGCCAGCAGTCCTCAGGGACTATTGCAGGATACGCAGTATTTT	CASSPQGLLQDTQYF
-	-	TRBJ2-7	TRBV29-1	TGCAGCGTCCTCAACCCATTGCAGGGTCGGAACGAGCAGTACTTC	CSVLNPLQGRNEQYF
-	-	TRBJ2-5	TRBV7-8	TGTGCCAGCAGCTTACTTTCTTCGGGGGGCCGGAGAGAGACCCAGTACTTC	CASSLLSSGGRRETQYF
TRBD1	-	TRBJ1-2	TRBV10-3	TGTGCCATCAGTGAAGGGGGCTGGTATGGCTACACCTTC	CAISEGGWYGYTF
TRBD2	-	TRBJ2-3	TRBV7-2	TGTGCCAGCAGCTTAGGACTAGCGGGGACGCAGTATTTT	CASSLGLAGTQYF
-	-	TRBJ2-3	TRBV29-1	TGCAGCGTTGAAGGGGCAGGGAAGATGGGCACAGATACGCAGTATTTT	CSVEGAGKMGTDTQYF